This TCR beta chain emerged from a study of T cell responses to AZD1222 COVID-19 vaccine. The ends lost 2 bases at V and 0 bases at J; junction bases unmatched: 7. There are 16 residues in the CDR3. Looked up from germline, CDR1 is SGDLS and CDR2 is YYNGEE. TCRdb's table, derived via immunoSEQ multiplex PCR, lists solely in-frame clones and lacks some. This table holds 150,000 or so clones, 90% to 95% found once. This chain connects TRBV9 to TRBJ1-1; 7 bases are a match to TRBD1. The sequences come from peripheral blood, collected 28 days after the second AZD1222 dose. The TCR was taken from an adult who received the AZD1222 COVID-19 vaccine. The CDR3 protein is CASSVWDSPMNTEAFF. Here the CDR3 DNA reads TGTGCCAGCAGCGTTTGGGACAGCCCGATGAACACTGAAGCTTTCTTT.